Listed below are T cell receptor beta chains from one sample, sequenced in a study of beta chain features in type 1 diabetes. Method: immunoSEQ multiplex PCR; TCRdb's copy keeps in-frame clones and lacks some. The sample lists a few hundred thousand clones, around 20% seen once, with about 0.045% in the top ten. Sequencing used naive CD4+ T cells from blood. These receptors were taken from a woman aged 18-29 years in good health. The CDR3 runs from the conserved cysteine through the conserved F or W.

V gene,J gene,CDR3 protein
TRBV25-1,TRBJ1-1,CASSDHGGGTEAFF
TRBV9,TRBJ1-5,CASSVDGGGWSNQPQHF
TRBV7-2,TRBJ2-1,CASSLGGQGSYNEQFF
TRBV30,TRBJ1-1,CARALKMNTEAFF
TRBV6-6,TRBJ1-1,CASSSPGSADTEAFF
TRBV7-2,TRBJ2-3,CASSLRGTASPDTQYF
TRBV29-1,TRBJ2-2,CSVVTGGARVGGELFF
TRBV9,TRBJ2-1,CASSVAGGARGYNEQFF
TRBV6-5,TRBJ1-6,CASSFLRVNSPLHF
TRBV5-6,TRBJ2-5,CASSLLSRETQYF
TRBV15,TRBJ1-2,CATSSGGQVDGYTF
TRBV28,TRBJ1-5,CASSYIRQAVSNQPQHF
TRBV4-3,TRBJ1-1,CASRATGQNTEAFF
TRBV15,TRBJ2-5,CATSRGPEGETQYF
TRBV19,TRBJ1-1,CACSREQRTEAFF
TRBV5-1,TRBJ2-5,CASSSTGARGTQYF
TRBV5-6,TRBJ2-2,CASSFVAGSYTGELFF
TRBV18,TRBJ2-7,CASSPGARSEQYF
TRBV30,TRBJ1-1,CASTRGTEAFF
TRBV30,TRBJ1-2,CAWGRGANYGYTF
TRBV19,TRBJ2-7,CASSIQRRGNYEQYF
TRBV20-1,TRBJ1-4,CSAFTGKLFF
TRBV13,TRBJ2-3,CASSLGQRADTQYF
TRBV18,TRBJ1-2,CASSPQRGNYGYTF
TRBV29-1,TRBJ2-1,CSVEGGTGINNEQFF
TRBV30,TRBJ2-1,CAWSVYTSGGGNEQFF
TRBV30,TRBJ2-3,CAWSDHRADTQYF
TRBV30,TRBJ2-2,CAWSVGEDTGELFF